This TCR beta chain comes out of a study of blood T cell repertoires in COVID-19. Overall study: Some COVID-19 samples were acute and others convalescent; all came from the United States, Italy and Spain. In each case, the material was cDNA or gDNA derived from T cells, B-cell-depleted T cells, or PBMCs.

In the study's own analysis: Reference gene primer amplification gave estimated nucleated cell counts. Only in-frame clones appear in the TCRdb table, and some are missing; sequencing was by immunoSEQ multiplex PCR. From that table come the V and J calls and clone size; the DNA was used to work out D and trimming. The sample consists of more than 150,000 clones, approximately 84% of them appearing once. The V end lost 5 bases, the J end lost 1 base, and 9 bases lay between the germline ends. The CDR3 is 13 residues long. CDR1 is SGHRS and CDR2 is YFSETQ in the germline V gene. The rearrangement joins TRBV5-1 to TRBJ1-1, with unresolved D. The sequencing input was peripheral blood. This receptor was obtained from a human donor in a cohort sampled during active COVID-19. This CDR3 is CASSPGPNTEAFF. In DNA, the CDR3 is TGCGCCAGCAGTCCAGGCCCGAACACTGAAGCTTTCTTT.